This T cell receptor beta chain was identified in a study of Graves' ophthalmopathy and Graves' hyperthyroidism. Patients were left out if they had other autoimmune diseases, uncontrolled infections, pregnancy or lactation. Reliance was placed on clinical symptoms, serum thyroxine, TRAb, thyroid ultrasound and orbital computed tomography for diagnosis. The PBMCs were taken from 10 ml of fresh peripheral blood. In this sample, this clonotype turned up many times. Its antigen is unknown. Using RNA transcripts, the TCR beta CDR3 regions were amplified. Investigators did first-round RT-PCR with HTBI primers, then second-round multiplex PCR. TCRdb reanalysed the multiplex PCR reads using MiXCR and keeps one entry per CDR3 protein. The table records roughly 400,000 distinct CDR3 sequences, around 20% of them present only once. Study-wide results and limits: Blood contained most expanded thyroid clonotypes exceeding 0.001 frequency.

CDR1 and CDR2 from the germline V gene are SGHTA and FQGNSA. The CDR3 extends over 17 amino acids. V was clipped by 1 base and J by 3 bases, with 19 bases between them. The TCR was taken from a woman under 30 with Graves' ophthalmopathy. The sequencing sample was made of peripheral blood. The chain links TRBV7-2 to TRBJ2-7; TRBD1 or TRBD2 may be the D gene (5 bases each). CDR3 protein: CASSLGTSGGAIYEQYF. DNA for the CDR3: TGTGCCAGCAGCTTAGGCACTAGTGGGGGAGCGATCTACGAGCAGTACTTC.